The 10 T cell receptor beta chains presented below share a single source sample, sequenced in a study of T cells after posttransplantation cyclophosphamide. Generated by immunoSEQ multiplex PCR, the TCRdb table keeps only in-frame clones and is missing some. Among a few hundred clones listed, roughly 97% were seen once. Cells defined as naive were viable CD3+CD4+ or CD3+CD8+ and CCR7+CD45RA+CD45RO-CD95-CD27+CD28+. The source material was naive CD8+ T cells sorted from PBMCs. The receptors here all came from a man in his fifties or sixties.

This clone came up once. The chain recombines TRBV27 with TRBJ2-1, with 8 bases fitting TRBD2. Germline loops: CDR1 MNHEY, CDR2 SMNVEV (reference sequence). V dropped 10 bases and J dropped 7; count of bases not matched to a gene: 3. The CDR3 is 11 amino acids. For the CDR3, the DNA is TGTGCCACCGGGGGGGGAAATGAGCAGTTCTTC. Protein: CATGGGNEQFF.

The rearrangement joins TRBV19 to TRBJ1-5, with TRBD1 as a possible D gene (6 bases). The CDR3 runs to 19 residues. Germline values: CDR1 LNHDA, CDR2 SQIVND (reference sequence). Trimming shortened V by 3 bases and J by 0 bases, and 21 bases separated the two germline ends. The CDR3 bases are TGTGCCAGTAGTATCGGTGACAGGTCATGGGGATATAGCAATCAGCCCCAGCATTTT. Protein sequence: CASSIGDRSWGYSNQPQHF.

The chain has TRBV2 and TRBJ2-7; 9 bases are shared with TRBD2. The CDR3 contains 17 residues. Germline V gives CDR1 SNHLY, CDR2 FYNNEI. V was clipped by 7 bases and J by 7 bases; unmatched bases: 20. CDR3 amino acids: CASTPLAGIEVGNEQYF. In nucleotides, the CDR3 is TGTGCCAGCACCCCACTAGCGGGTATCGAGGTGGGTAATGAGCAGTACTTC. The full variable domain, with the rest looked up from reference TRBV2 and TRBJ2-7, is EPEVTQTPSHQVTQMGQEVILRCVPISNHLYFYWYRQILGQKVEFLVSFYNNEISEKSEIFDDQFSVERPDGSNFTLKIRSTKLEDSAMYFCASTPLAGIEVGNEQYFGPGTRLTVT.

The chain uses TRBV27 and TRBJ2-7, with D possibly matching TRBD2 (6 bases). Deletions cut 4 bases from V and 2 bases from J, with 12 bases between. In germline, CDR1 is MNHEY, CDR2 SMNVEV (reference sequence). The CDR3 runs 14 residues. The CDR3: CASSSLGRPYEQYF. The CDR3 DNA is TGTGCCAGCAGTTCTTTAGGGAGGCCCTACGAGCAGTACTTC.

The chain has TRBV6-1 and TRBJ2-7; no reliable D call. Germline assignment: CDR1 MNHNS and CDR2 SASEGT. Between the trimmed V and J ends, which lost 5 bases and 3 bases, there was a span of 8 bases. This CDR3 spans 12 amino acids. CDR3 amino acids: CASSRGHYEQYF. The CDR3 DNA follows: TGTGCCAGCAGTCGCGGTCACTACGAGCAGTACTTC.

This chain connects TRBV19 to TRBJ2-2, with D perhaps TRBD2 (5 bases). The V and J ends lost 7 bases and 6 bases respectively, with 21 bases between them. Looked up from germline, CDR1 is LNHDA and CDR2 is SQIVND (reference sequence). The CDR3 loop spans 16 amino acids. In DNA, the CDR3 is TGTGCCAGTAAATTGGCGCTCTCGGGATACGCCGGGGAGCTGTTTTTT. Its protein is CASKLALSGYAGELFF.

The rearrangement joins TRBV14 to TRBJ2-3; D is unresolved. In germline, CDR1 is SGHDN, CDR2 FVKESK. The V gene lost 0 bases and the J gene lost 4 bases, with 8 bases spanning the gap. The CDR3 is 14 residues long. The CDR3 sequence: CASSQDVLADTQYF. The CDR3 nucleotides read TGTGCCAGCAGCCAAGATGTTCTTGCAGATACGCAGTATTTT.

The chain employs TRBV9 and TRBJ1-2; D may be TRBD1 (6 bases). The CDR3 has 18 residues. Trimming stripped 0 bases from V and 0 bases from J, with 18 bases between. Germline lookup yields CDR1 SGDLS and CDR2 YYNGEE. DNA of the CDR3: TGTGCCAGCAGCGTAGGGTGGAGGACAGAAGGTACTAACTATGGCTACACCTTC. It yields the protein CASSVGWRTEGTNYGYTF.

The rearrangement joins TRBV11-2 to TRBJ2-1; D remains ambiguous. CDR1 is SGHAT and CDR2 is FQNNGV in the germline V gene. Trimming pared 5 bases from V and 10 bases from J, leaving 15 bases between. CDR3 length: 13 residues. CDR3 coding DNA: TGTGCCAGCAGCCCAACCCCCACATACGAGCAGTTCTTC. It is translated as CASSPTPTYEQFF.

The chain recombines TRBV27 with TRBJ2-2; the match to TRBD1 covers 9 bases. CDR1 MNHEY and CDR2 SMNVEV come from the germline V gene (reference sequence). The V and J ends lost 5 bases and 4 bases, in that order; junction bases with no gene match: 14. CDR3 size: 18 residues. The CDR3 sequence is CASSLSLHGTGPTGELFF. The CDR3 DNA reads TGTGCCAGCAGTCTCTCCTTGCACGGGACAGGGCCCACCGGGGAGCTGTTTTTT.